The source of this TCR beta chain is a study of cytomegalovirus exposure and HLA in healthy donors. Each of the donors was a healthy bone marrow donor. Both 60 Vbeta primers and 13 Jbeta primers went into the PCR. Sequencing used immunoSEQ multiplex PCR; TCRdb keeps in-frame clones, though not all of them. The sample contains 54,000 or so clones, approximately 70% of which appear only once. The CDR3 runs to 15 residues. Germline V CDR1 and CDR2: MDHEN, SYDVKM. V lost 5 bases and J lost 5; bases outside the gene matches: 7. Sequences were obtained from PBMCs. V usage is TRBV28 and J usage is TRBJ2-3; 10 nucleotides line up with TRBD1. This TCR was sampled from a woman in her sixties or seventies in good health and CMV-seropositive. The CDR3 sequence: CASSVPGQGKDTQYF. CDR3 coding DNA: TGTGCCAGCAGTGTACCGGGACAGGGGAAAGATACGCAGTATTTT.